This T cell receptor beta chain was recovered during a study of cytomegalovirus exposure and HLA in healthy donors. PCR primers comprised 60 Vbeta and 13 Jbeta primers. Assay used: immunoSEQ multiplex PCR; TCRdb lists only in-frame clones, some missing. The sample holds about 87,000 clones, about 68% seen once. Trimming stripped 0 bases from V and 5 bases from J, with 10 bases between. Germline CDR1 reads SNHLY; CDR2 reads FYNNEI. This CDR3 is 14 amino acids long. This clone was counted between two and nine times. Each donor was nominally healthy when sampled (though unrecorded immune exposures were likely).

The sample comprised PBMCs. J is TRBJ1-1 and V is TRBV2; no reliable D call. The origin of this receptor is a man in his thirties or forties in good health and CMV-seropositive. CDR3 in amino acids: CASSEALRGTEAFF. The DNA for the CDR3 is TGTGCCAGCAGTGAAGCTTTAAGAGGGACTGAAGCTTTCTTT. The full variable domain, with the rest looked up from reference TRBV2 and TRBJ1-1, is EPEVTQTPSHQVTQMGQEVILRCVPISNHLYFYWYRQILGQKVEFLVSFYNNEISEKSEIFDDQFSVERPDGSNFTLKIRSTKLEDSAMYFCASSEALRGTEAFFGQGTRLTVV.